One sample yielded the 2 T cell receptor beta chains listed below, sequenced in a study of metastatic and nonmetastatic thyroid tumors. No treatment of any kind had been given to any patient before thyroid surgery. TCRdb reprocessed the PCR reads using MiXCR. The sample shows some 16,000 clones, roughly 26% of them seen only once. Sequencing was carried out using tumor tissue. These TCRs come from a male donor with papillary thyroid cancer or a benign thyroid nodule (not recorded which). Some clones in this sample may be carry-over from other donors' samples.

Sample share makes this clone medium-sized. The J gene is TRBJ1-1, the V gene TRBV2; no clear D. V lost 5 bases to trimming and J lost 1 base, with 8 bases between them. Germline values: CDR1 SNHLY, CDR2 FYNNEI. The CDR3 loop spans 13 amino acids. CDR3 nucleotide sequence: TGTGCCAGCAGTTTGGTCAGGAACACTGAAGCTTTCTTT. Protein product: CASSLVRNTEAFF.

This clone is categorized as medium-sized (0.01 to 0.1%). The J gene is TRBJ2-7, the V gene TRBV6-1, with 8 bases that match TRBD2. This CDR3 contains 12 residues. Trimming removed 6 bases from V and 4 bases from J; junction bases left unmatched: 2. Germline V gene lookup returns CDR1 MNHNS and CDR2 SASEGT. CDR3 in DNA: TGTGCCAGCAGCTCTAGCGGGTACGAGCAGTACTTC. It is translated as CASSSSGYEQYF.